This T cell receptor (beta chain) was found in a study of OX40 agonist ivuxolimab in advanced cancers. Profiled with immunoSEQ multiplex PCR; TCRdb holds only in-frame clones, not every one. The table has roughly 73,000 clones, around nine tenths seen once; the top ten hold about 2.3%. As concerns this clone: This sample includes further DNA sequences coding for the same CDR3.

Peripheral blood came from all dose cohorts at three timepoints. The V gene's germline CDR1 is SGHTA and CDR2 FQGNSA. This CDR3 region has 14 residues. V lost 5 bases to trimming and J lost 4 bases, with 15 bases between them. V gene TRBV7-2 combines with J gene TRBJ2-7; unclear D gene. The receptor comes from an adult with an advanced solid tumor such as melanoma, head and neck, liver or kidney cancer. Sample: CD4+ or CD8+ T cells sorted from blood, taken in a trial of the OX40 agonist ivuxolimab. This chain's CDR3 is CASSPSRSLYEQYF. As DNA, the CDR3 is TGTGCCAGCAGCCCCTCAAGGTCCCTATACGAGCAGTACTTC.